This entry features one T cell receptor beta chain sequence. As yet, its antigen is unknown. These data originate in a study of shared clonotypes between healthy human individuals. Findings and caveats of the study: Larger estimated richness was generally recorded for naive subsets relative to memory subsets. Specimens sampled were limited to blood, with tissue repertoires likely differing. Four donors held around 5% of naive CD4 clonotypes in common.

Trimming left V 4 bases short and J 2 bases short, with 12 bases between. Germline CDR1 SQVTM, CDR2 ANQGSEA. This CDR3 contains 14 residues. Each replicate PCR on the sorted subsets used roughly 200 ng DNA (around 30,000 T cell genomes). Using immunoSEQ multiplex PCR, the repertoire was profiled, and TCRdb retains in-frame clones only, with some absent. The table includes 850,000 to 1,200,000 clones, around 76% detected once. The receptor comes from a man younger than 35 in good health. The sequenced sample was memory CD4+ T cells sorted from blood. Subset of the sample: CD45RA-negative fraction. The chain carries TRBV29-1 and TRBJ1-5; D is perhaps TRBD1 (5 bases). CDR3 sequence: CSVARGYGNQPQHF. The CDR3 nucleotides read TGCAGCGTTGCTAGGGGCTATGGCAATCAGCCCCAGCATTTT.